This is a list of T cell receptor beta chains from one sample in a study of blood T cells in healthy people across ages. TCRdb redid the calling of the 5' RACE reads with MiXCR, one entry per CDR3 protein. Among 800,000 to 1,000,000 distinct CDR3 sequences listed, around 49% were seen once. Sequencing was carried out using blood. These TCRs come from a man aged 25-45 years in good health. CDR3s include the opening cysteine and the closing phenylalanine or tryptophan. Each record gives: V gene, D gene, J gene, clone size, CDR3 protein, CDR3 DNA. The D gene is left open where the match is weak. Rows may omit the clone size; those that give it use once, few, many or a size class.

TRBV29-1,.,TRBJ2-6,.,CSVETAGGANVLTF,TGCAGCGTTGAGACGGCCGGAGGGGCCAACGTCCTGACTTTC
TRBV5-6,.,TRBJ2-7,.,CASSSQRAYEQYF,TGTGCCAGCAGCTCCCAGCGGGCATACGAGCAGTACTTC
TRBV7-8,.,TRBJ2-5,.,CASSLAPGGSAETQYF,TGTGCCAGCAGCTTAGCTCCCGGGGGCTCTGCAGAGACCCAGTACTTC
TRBV20-1,TRBD2,TRBJ2-3,many,CSAGLAGGSDTQYF,TGCAGTGCAGGACTAGCGGGGGGGTCAGATACGCAGTATTTT
TRBV20-1,TRBD2,TRBJ2-3,few,CSAPLLSPGLAGPDTQYF,TGCAGTGCTCCCCTCCTGTCCCCGGGACTAGCGGGGCCAGATACGCAGTATTTT
TRBV3-1,.,TRBJ2-7,.,CASSPLGQYEQYF,TGTGCCAGCAGCCCCCTAGGACAGTACGAGCAGTACTTC
TRBV20-1,.,TRBJ2-5,.,CSARGPAQGEETQYF,TGCAGTGCTAGAGGCCCCGCCCAGGGAGAAGAGACCCAGTACTTC
TRBV4-1,.,TRBJ2-5,.,CASSQEQALQETQYF,TGCGCCAGCAGCCAAGAACAGGCCCTTCAAGAGACCCAGTACTTC
TRBV29-1,.,TRBJ2-1,few,CSVAHYNEQFF,TGCAGCGTTGCCCATTACAATGAGCAGTTCTTC
TRBV9,.,TRBJ2-1,.,CASSPRAEHLNEQFF,TGTGCCAGCAGCCCCCGGGCTGAACACCTCAATGAGCAGTTCTTC
TRBV7-2,.,TRBJ2-3,.,CASSLFLTPGTDTQYF,TGTGCCAGCAGCTTATTCCTTACACCGGGGACAGATACGCAGTATTTT
TRBV6-1,.,TRBJ2-3,.,CASRSRDTGGYTQYF,TGTGCCAGCAGAAGCCGGGACACAGGCGGGTATACGCAGTATTTT
TRBV28,TRBD1,TRBJ2-3,few,CASRRDRDPDTQYF,TGTGCCAGCAGAAGGGACAGGGACCCAGATACGCAGTATTTT
TRBV28,.,TRBJ2-5,.,CASRRGWGQETQYF,TGTGCCAGCCGGAGGGGCTGGGGGCAAGAGACCCAGTACTTC
TRBV3-1,.,TRBJ1-5,.,CASSQSRDQPQHF,TGTGCCAGCAGCCAAAGTCGTGATCAGCCCCAGCATTTT